The present TCR beta chain was sequenced within a study of PD-1 blockade in classical Hodgkin lymphoma. Profiled with immunoSEQ multiplex PCR; TCRdb holds only in-frame clones, not every one. The data show some 33,000 clones, with 81% seen just once and about 15% held by the top ten. Trimming removed 0 bases from V and 10 bases from J; junction bases left unmatched: 9. Germline lookup yields CDR1 SNHLY and CDR2 FYNNEI. The CDR3 consists of 16 residues. Time point specified: cycle 4 day 1 (C4D1), after about 6 weeks of nivolumab. Following autologous stem cell transplantation, relapse occurred in every patient, and exposure to brentuximab vedotin varied.

The TCR sequence derives from a human donor with classical Hodgkin lymphoma. The gene calls are TRBV2 and TRBJ1-4; 9 bases agree with TRBD1. Sequencing used peripheral blood mononuclear cells (PBMCs), obtained before the fourth cycle of nivolumab. Written as DNA, the CDR3 is TGTGCCAGCAGTGAAGCGCGCTTGGGACAGGGAGGAAAACTGTTTTTT. Amino acids: CASSEARLGQGGKLFF.